The rows below give T cell receptor beta chains drawn from one sample of a study of cytomegalovirus exposure and HLA in healthy donors. Assay used: immunoSEQ multiplex PCR; TCRdb lists only in-frame clones, some missing. Of more than 150,000 clones in the sample, roughly four fifths were seen once. Sequencing input: PBMCs. Source of these receptors: a woman between 18 and 30 years old in good health and CMV-seropositive. CDR3s include the opening cysteine and the closing phenylalanine or tryptophan. A D gene is named only where the DNA matches it firmly. Not every row has a clone size; where given, it reads once, few, many or a size class.

cdr3_nt	cdr3_aa	clone_size	d_call	v_call	j_call
TGTGCCAGCAGCTTAGTTGCAGGCCATAATTCACCCCTCCACTTT	CASSLVAGHNSPLHF	-	-	TRBV7-6	TRBJ1-6
TGTGCCAGCAGTGCAACGGTGGGAGCATCCTACGAGCAGTACTTC	CASSATVGASYEQYF	-	-	TRBV9	TRBJ2-7
TGTGCCAGCAGTTACTCGACTAGCGCGGGCACCCAGTACTTC	CASSYSTSAGTQYF	-	TRBD2	TRBV6-5	TRBJ2-5
TGTGCCATCAGTACCGGGGTATACACAGATACGCAGTATTTT	CAISTGVYTDTQYF	-	-	TRBV10-3	TRBJ2-3
TGTGCCAGCAGTGAAATAAGCGGGGACTACACCTTC	CASSEISGDYTF	-	-	TRBV2	TRBJ1-2
TGTGCCAGCAGCCAAGAACGTGAGGGTCCAGCTTTCTTT	CASSQEREGPAFF	-	-	TRBV4-2	TRBJ1-1
TGTGCCAGCAGCTTAGCAGGGGGAAATGGAAACACCATATATTTT	CASSLAGGNGNTIYF	-	-	TRBV7-9	TRBJ1-3
TGCGCCAGCAGCTTGGGTGGGGACAGGGGTACTGAAGCTTTCTTT	CASSLGGDRGTEAFF	-	TRBD1	TRBV5-1	TRBJ1-1
TGTGCCAGCAGGACTAGCTCCGGGGCCAACGTCCTGACTTTC	CASRTSSGANVLTF	-	TRBD2	TRBV7-3	TRBJ2-6
TGTGCCAGTAGGCGCAGGGGTGATAATGAAAAACTGTTTTTT	CASRRRGDNEKLFF	-	-	TRBV19	TRBJ1-4
TGTGCCAGCAGTTTGGCGGGGGCTAAGGGCTACACCTTC	CASSLAGAKGYTF	-	-	TRBV27	TRBJ1-2
TGTGCCAGCAGCCCGGACAGGGGCGAGCAGTACTTC	CASSPDRGEQYF	medium-sized	TRBD1	TRBV14	TRBJ2-7
TGTGCCAGCAGCCAAACAGGGGGGAGCACCGGGGAGCTGTTTTTT	CASSQTGGSTGELFF	-	TRBD1	TRBV14	TRBJ2-2
TGTGCCAGCAGGCCTGCCAGGAATGAGCAGTTCTTC	CASRPARNEQFF	-	-	TRBV6-1	TRBJ2-1
TGTGCCAGCAGCTTGGAGCAGTCTAGCTCCTACGAGCAGTACTTC	CASSLEQSSSYEQYF	-	-	TRBV5-4	TRBJ2-7
TGTGCCAGTAGTACTGGGGCCGAGCAGTACTTC	CASSTGAEQYF	few	-	TRBV19	TRBJ2-7